These 2 T cell receptor beta chains came from one sample sequenced in a study of blood T cell repertoires in COVID-19. Clones were sequenced by immunoSEQ multiplex PCR, and TCRdb holds only the in-frame ones, with some missing. The sample carries about 260,000 clones, around 86% recorded once. Sequencing was carried out using peripheral blood. These receptor sequences come from a woman aged 60-75 years with COVID-19, enrolled during active disease.

The gene calls are TRBV6-2 or TRBV6-3 and TRBJ1-1; a possible D gene is TRBD1 (6 bases). Trimming removed 5 bases at V and 7 bases at J, with 17 bases between. Germline CDR1 is MNHEY and CDR2 is SVGEGT. This CDR3 is 14 amino acids long. CDR3 sequence reads: CASSNPRTANEAFF. The CDR3 DNA is TGTGCCAGCAGTAACCCCAGGACAGCTAATGAAGCTTTCTTT.

The chain combines TRBV9 with TRBJ1-2; the D gene is possibly TRBD1 (5 bases). Trimming left V 4 bases short and J 2 bases short, with 15 bases between. CDR1 and CDR2 (germline): SGDLS, YYNGEE. CDR3 length: 15 amino acids. As DNA, the CDR3 is TGTGCCAGCAGCAAAACCGGGGGGAGCAACTATGGCTACACCTTC. Protein: CASSKTGGSNYGYTF.